Only a few counts were recorded for the clone carrying this T cell receptor beta chain. The antigen remains unidentified. Purities in excess of 95% were seen in all sorted populations. As every portion of the isolated RNA was reverse transcribed, the sequencing read expressed TCRB transcripts. The study sequenced naive, central memory and regulatory T cell samples to an average of around 3.5 million reads. Profiled with immunoSEQ multiplex PCR; TCRdb holds only in-frame clones, not every one. The sample has hundreds of thousands of clones, approximately 14% seen once. Trimming at V came to 6 bases and at J to 3 bases, leaving 5 bases not matched to a gene. The length of the CDR3 is 13 residues. Germline-derived CDR1 and CDR2 are SQVTM and ANQGSEA. The data are from a study of beta chain features in type 1 diabetes. General study points: Patients with Type 1 diabetes showed moderately but significantly shorter TCRB CDR3s in all four CD4+ subsets. HLA effects on TCRB rearrangement stayed unresolved here.

The V gene is TRBV29-1, the J gene TRBJ1-1, with 9 bases matching TRBD1. The TCR comes from a man in his thirties or forties with type 1 diabetes. Sequenced material: naive CD4+ T cells from blood. For the CDR3, the DNA is TGCAGCGTCACAGGGGGCAGAGACACTGAAGCTTTCTTT. This encodes CSVTGGRDTEAFF.